This TCR beta chain appears in the sequencing data of a study of T cell responses to AZD1222 COVID-19 vaccine. This table comes from immunoSEQ multiplex PCR, and its TCRdb copy is limited to in-frame clones, with some not included. The table has 95,000 to 100,000 clones, 90% seen once; the top ten hold 1.3%. V was pared by 0 bases and J by 0 bases, with 8 bases between. This CDR3 spans 15 amino acids. The count of this clone is one. The chain links TRBV23-1 to TRBJ1-2; no clear D gene. Being an ORF, TRBV23-1 has a function that is uncertain. This clonotype originated in an adult in good health. The starting material was peripheral blood, obtained on day 0 of AZD1222 vaccination. The CDR3 DNA reads as TGCGCCAGCAGTCAATCGAGGGAAGCTAACTATGGCTACACCTTC. Residues: CASSQSREANYGYTF.